These T cell receptor beta chains were read from a single sample in a study of siplizumab effects on memory and regulatory T cells. The repertoire was sequenced with immunoSEQ multiplex PCR; TCRdb's copy has only in-frame clones and lacks some. The data show some 100,000 clones, roughly 94% seen once. The specimen sequenced was Tregs sorted from blood. The receptors here all came from a human donor in good health. Both conserved end residues are part of each CDR3.

V gene	CDR3 protein
TRBV4-1	CASSQEGGTYNEQFF
TRBV7-2	CASSLRAGGSNQPQHF
TRBV30	CAWSANGGISNQPQHF
TRBV30	CAWTRLETQYF
TRBV7-9	CASSSRTLGVKVSEAFF
TRBV28	CASGQDFSYEQYF
TRBV6-1	CASSEKLAGVINSNQPQHF
TRBV6-5	CASSYWASRADTQYF
TRBV12-5	CASGSGYEQFF
TRBV29-1	CSVVTLKGAFIYGYTF
TRBV18	CASSQGGTTNEKLFF
TRBV28	CASSQSTLEQYF
TRBV6-5	CASRTSGTYEQYF
TRBV5-1	CASSLADLPAGTQYF
TRBV9	CASSHRTHGDEQFF
TRBV2	CASSEDRGRQPQHF
TRBV6-5	CASSYSKRRRTGELFF
TRBV9	CASSPGGPWGNQPQHF
TRBV5-4	CASSSGTSGIDNEQFF
TRBV5-6	CASNVRTPGNTIYF
TRBV5-6	CASSLGGVYGYTF
TRBV6-5	CASSYEGTGGNEQFF
TRBV7-9	CASSLGPAGSYNEQFF
TRBV7-8	CASSDGTRIDTQYF
TRBV28	CASSQATVLGEQFF
TRBV6-5	CASRGIAHPYGYTF
TRBV5-3	CARPGQGNYNEQFF
TRBV7-3	CASSAEGLAGGRETQYF
TRBV4-1	CASSQQEGPDVREAFF
TRBV10-3	CAIRGDRSAVVEAFF
TRBV28	CASSPGGRLGVEQYF
TRBV2	CASSPRTAGNTIYF
TRBV4-1	CASSSITGGVSETQYF
TRBV2	CASKKESSYEQYF
TRBV6-6	CASSYSAGGYYEQYF
TRBV29-1	CSTRATQDGYTF
TRBV27	CASSLGRSSWYEQYF
TRBV18	CASSLRTGGTDTQYF
TRBV29-1	CSVGDIDSGRSLYEQYF
TRBV19	CASKRGSGWNEQFF
TRBV5-5	CASSLAGAGRFNTEAFF
TRBV28	CASRKRGGKDYGYTF
TRBV5-1	CASRFEIYNEQFF
TRBV5-1	CASSRDTGLDGYTF
TRBV6-5	CASSNDRGRRGELFF
TRBV25-1	CASSENRGGGSSYEQYF
TRBV7-9	CASSLAEAGWVDTQYF
TRBV9	CASSVLGLAGSTDTQYF
TRBV19	CATKALDSFNEQFF
TRBV28	CASSFPQQVINYGYTF